A single sample is the source of the 11 T cell receptor beta chains below, sequenced in a study of T cell responses to AZD1222 COVID-19 vaccine. Produced via immunoSEQ multiplex PCR; TCRdb's table is partial and in-frame only. The table records roughly 150,000 clones, 88% of them present only once. This specimen was peripheral blood, taken on day 0 of AZD1222 vaccination. The source is an adult in good health.

This chain links TRBV28 with TRBJ2-2; no firm D call. V dropped 8 bases and J dropped 3 bases, with 7 bases sitting between them. CDR1 is MDHEN, CDR2 SYDVKM, per germline. This CDR3 is 12 amino acids long. CDR3 DNA sequence: TGTGCCAGCTCTTCGTACACCGGGGAGCTGTTTTTT. Encoded protein: CASSSYTGELFF.

J is TRBJ1-5 and V is TRBV28; D not resolved. The CDR3 loop spans 16 amino acids. Germline assignment: CDR1 MDHEN and CDR2 SYDVKM. Trimming cost V 3 bases and J 4 bases, with 16 bases left between them. The CDR3 DNA reads TGTGCCAGCAGTTTTTATACCGGGCAGGTGAATCAGCCCCAGCATTTT. Translating it yields CASSFYTGQVNQPQHF.

J is TRBJ1-1 and V is TRBV6-1, with D possibly matching TRBD1 (6 bases). The V gene's germline CDR1 is MNHNS and CDR2 SASEGT. There are 13 residues in the CDR3. The V end was cut by 2 bases, the J end by 5 bases, with 9 bases between. The CDR3 coding sequence is TGTGCCAGCAGTGAAACAGGGAAGACTGAAGCTTTCTTT. Its protein product is CASSETGKTEAFF.

V gene TRBV4-3 combines with J gene TRBJ1-2, with D possibly being TRBD1 (5 bases). CDR1 is LGHNA, CDR2 YSLEER, per germline. Trimming stripped 0 bases from V and 4 bases from J, with 15 bases between. The CDR3 runs to 16 residues. The CDR3 DNA reads TGCGCCAGCAGCCAAGATAGCGTCGGGGCGGTCTATGGCTACACCTTC. The encoded protein is CASSQDSVGAVYGYTF.

This rearrangement joins TRBV18 to TRBJ1-1, with D perhaps matching TRBD1 (5 bases). V dropped 2 bases and J dropped 4 bases, with 14 bases sitting between them. CDR1 is KGHSH, CDR2 LQKENI, per germline. This CDR3 region has 15 residues. CDR3 nucleotide sequence: TGTGCCAGCTCACCAGTGCAGGGTTGGAGCACTGAAGCTTTCTTT. It specifies CASSPVQGWSTEAFF.

The gene calls are TRBV10-3 and TRBJ1-5; a weak D match, TRBD1 (5 bases). CDR1 and CDR2 from the germline V gene are ENHRY and SYGVKD. V lost 6 bases to trimming and J lost 0 bases, with 12 bases between them. This CDR3 has 15 amino acids. DNA of the CDR3: TGTGCCATCAGAGCCCGGGACGGTAGCAATCAGCCCCAGCATTTT. This gives the protein CAIRARDGSNQPQHF.

The V and J genes are TRBV15 and TRBJ2-4, with D perhaps TRBD2 (5 bases). V dropped 1 base and J dropped 8 bases, with 9 bases sitting between them. The germline gives CDR1 LNHNV, CDR2 YYDKDF (reference sequence). The CDR3 runs 13 residues. CDR3 region: CATSRAQRDIQYF. Written as DNA, the CDR3 is TGTGCCACCAGCAGAGCACAGAGGGACATTCAGTACTTC.

The chain uses TRBV4-2 and TRBJ2-7; 9 bases align to TRBD2. Germline V gene sequence: CDR1 LGHNA, CDR2 YNFKEQ. V was pared by 0 bases and J by 3 bases, with 3 bases of the junction left unmatched. This CDR3 is built from 15 residues. The CDR3 here is CASSQETAGGYEQYF. The CDR3 bases are TGTGCCAGCAGCCAAGAAACAGCGGGGGGCTACGAGCAGTACTTC.

V usage is TRBV5-4 and J usage is TRBJ2-7; 9 positions agree with TRBD1. Trimming took 4 bases from V and 1 from J; bases not matched to a gene: 6. The germline CDR1 and CDR2 sequences are SGHNT and YYREEE (reference sequence). The CDR3 extends over 15 amino acids. The CDR3 is CASSRPGTGSYEQYF. As DNA, the CDR3 is TGTGCCAGCAGCCGACCCGGGACAGGGTCCTACGAGCAGTACTTC.

The sample holds a few counts of this clone. The V gene is TRBV11-1, the J gene TRBJ1-2; D gene ambiguous. This CDR3 contains 14 residues. Germline V CDR1 and CDR2: SGHAT, FQDESV (reference sequence). Trimming removed 1 base from V and 0 bases from J, with 6 bases in between. The CDR3 protein is CASSLGDTNYGYTF. The CDR3 DNA is TGTGCCAGCAGCTTAGGTGATACTAACTATGGCTACACCTTC.

This chain joins TRBV27 and TRBJ1-2; 10 bases are a match to TRBD1. The V gene's germline CDR1 is MNHEY and CDR2 SMNVEV (reference sequence). The CDR3 has 15 residues. J was trimmed by 7 bases and V by 5 bases; bases with no gene match: 10. This CDR3 is CASSTRGTGDFGYTF. CDR3 nucleotides: TGTGCCAGCAGTACTAGAGGGACAGGGGATTTTGGCTACACCTTC.